This TCR beta chain was sequenced during a study of blood T cell dynamics during melanoma immunotherapy. Study information: First-line therapy was either pembrolizumab or nivolumab with ipilimumab for metastatic melanoma.

Details on this clone: Its matching antigen is unknown.

Findings and caveats of the study: Clones driving repertoire changes may be melanoma-specific or general immune activation.

Documented time point: pre-treatment baseline. One draw preceded checkpoint blockade; another followed its first cycle at week 3. Every bulk PBMC sample received the same 350 ng of DNA. Sequencing used immunoSEQ multiplex PCR; TCRdb keeps in-frame clones, though not all of them. Among 9,000 to 10,000 clones, about 87% were seen once, and the ten largest hold under 35%. Trimming removed 7 bases at V and 2 bases at J, with 13 bases between. The CDR3 sequence is 14 residues long. CDR1 and CDR2 from the germline V gene are SNHLY and FYNNEI. Source: blood, taken from a patient treated with checkpoint blockade. The chain recombines TRBV2 with TRBJ2-3, with D possibly called TRBD1 or TRBD2 (6 bases each). This TCR came from a human donor with melanoma. The CDR3 coding sequence is TGTGCCAGCACGCCTAGGGGGGACACAGATACGCAGTATTTT. Its protein is CASTPRGDTDTQYF.